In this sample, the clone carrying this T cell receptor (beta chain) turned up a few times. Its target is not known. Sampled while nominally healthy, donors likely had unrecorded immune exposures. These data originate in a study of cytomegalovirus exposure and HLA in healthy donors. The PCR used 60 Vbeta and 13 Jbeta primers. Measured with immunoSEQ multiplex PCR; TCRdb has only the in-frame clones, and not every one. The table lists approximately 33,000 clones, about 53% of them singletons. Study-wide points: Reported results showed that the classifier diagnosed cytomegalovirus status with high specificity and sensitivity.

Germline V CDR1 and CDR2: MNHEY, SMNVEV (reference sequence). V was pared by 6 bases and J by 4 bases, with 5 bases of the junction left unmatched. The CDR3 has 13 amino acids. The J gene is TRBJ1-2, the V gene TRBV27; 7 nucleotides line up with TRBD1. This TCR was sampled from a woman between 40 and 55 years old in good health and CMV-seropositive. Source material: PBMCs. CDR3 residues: CASSRGQVYGYTF. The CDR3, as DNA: TGTGCCAGCAGCCGCGGACAGGTCTATGGCTACACCTTC.